Sequencing of this T cell receptor beta chain was carried out in a study of long-term antiretroviral therapy in people with HIV. Overall study results and limits: Clones expanded before ART dominated the repertoire at all time points.

At the survey level, the v3.0 immunoSEQ assay was run. Here immunoSEQ multiplex PCR was the method, and the copy in TCRdb shows in-frame clones only, minus some. The sample shows about 36,000 clones, roughly 85% of them seen only once. Of note for this clone: What it binds is unknown.

Germline CDR1 GTSNPN, CDR2 SVGIG (reference sequence). V was trimmed by 2 bases and J by 4 bases, leaving 12 bases between them. The CDR3 loop spans 14 amino acids. The genes are TRBV30 and TRBJ1-5; D is possibly TRBD1 (5 bases). This receptor was identified in a man aged 18 to 35 with HIV. This specimen consisted of unsorted PBMCs, obtained 2.2 years after starting antiretroviral therapy. As DNA, the CDR3 is TGTGCCTGGAGTCTCAAGGGGCCGAATCAGCCCCAGCATTTT. Residues: CAWSLKGPNQPQHF.